This T cell receptor beta chain comes out of a study of T-cell memory formation after mild COVID-19. Study results and limitations: Contracting clones, day 15 to 85, had balanced CD4/CD8, and later expanders favored CD4+. Mainly in CM and EM were contracting CD4+ clones; CD8+ were in EMRA.

As regards this clonotype: Its specificity is not known.

TCRdb recomputed calls from the 5' RACE reads with MiXCR, one row per CDR3 protein. The top ten clones hold approximately 21% of a sample with a few hundred thousand distinct CDR3 sequences, roughly a fifth of them seen once. V lost 4 bases to trimming and J lost 6 bases, with 20 bases between them. The CDR3 runs 15 residues. Per germline, CDR1 DFQATT and CDR2 SNEGSKA (reference sequence). This sequence originates from a young man who had mild COVID-19 (a few samples of this study predate the infection). Cell type and time point are not known. The specimen was PBMCs or a T cell subset sorted from them (not recorded which). This sequence joins TRBV20-1 and TRBJ2-3; either TRBD1 or TRBD2 may supply D (6 bases each). CDR3 DNA: TGCAGTGCTACCCCGACAGGCGGGGCATCCGATACGCAGTATTTT. Its protein is CSATPTGGASDTQYF.